The rows below give T cell receptor beta chains drawn from one sample of a study of post-analysis software for immune sequencing data. One entry per CDR3 protein results from TCRdb running MiXCR on the PCR reads. The sample contains some 690,000 distinct CDR3 sequences, roughly 27% of which appear only once. The sequencing sample was made of blood. All receptors derive from a girl between 5 and 17 years old with multiple sclerosis. Both conserved end residues are part of each CDR3. Each record gives: V gene, J gene, clone size, CDR3 protein. The size of a clone is reported for some rows only, either as once, few or many, or as a class for expanded clones.

>TRBV7-2|TRBJ2-1|few
CASSLFGQGGYNEQFF
>TRBV7-2|TRBJ2-3|-
CASSLVVLAGAESDTQYF
>TRBV6-2/TRBV6-3|TRBJ2-3|-
CASSYSDVPGADTQYF
>TRBV20-1|TRBJ1-1|few
CSARAGMNTEAFF
>TRBV6-1|TRBJ1-5|-
CASSEATGRYNQPQHF
>TRBV10-3|TRBJ1-1|-
CAISVKGIDTEAFF
>TRBV7-2|TRBJ2-7|-
CASSYQSYEQYF
>TRBV4-1|TRBJ1-3|once
CTSSQGVGPEGNTIYF
>TRBV7-8|TRBJ2-6|-
CASSIRKSGTGASGASVLTF
>TRBV7-2|TRBJ2-1|-
CASSYTDEQFF